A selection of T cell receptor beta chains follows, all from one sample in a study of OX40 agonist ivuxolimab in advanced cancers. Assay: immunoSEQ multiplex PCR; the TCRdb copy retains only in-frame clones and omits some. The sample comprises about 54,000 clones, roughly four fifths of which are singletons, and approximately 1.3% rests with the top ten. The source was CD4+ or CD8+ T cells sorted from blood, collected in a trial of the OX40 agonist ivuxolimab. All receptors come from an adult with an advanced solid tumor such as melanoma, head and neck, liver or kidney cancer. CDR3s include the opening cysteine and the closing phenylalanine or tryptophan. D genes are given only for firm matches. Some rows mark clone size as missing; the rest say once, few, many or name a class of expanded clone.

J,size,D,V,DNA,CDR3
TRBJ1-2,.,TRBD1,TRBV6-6,TGTGCCAGCAGCCTTCGTGGACAGGCCTTTTATGGCTACACCTTC,CASSLRGQAFYGYTF
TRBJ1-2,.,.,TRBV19,TGTGCCAGTAGTATAGATAACAGGAACTATGGCTACACCTTC,CASSIDNRNYGYTF
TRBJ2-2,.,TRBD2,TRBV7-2,TGTGCCAGCAGGGGACTAGCGGGAGTCGGCACCGGGGAGCTGTTTTTT,CASRGLAGVGTGELFF
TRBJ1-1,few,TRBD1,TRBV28,TGTGCCTACAGTAGGCAGGGGGCAGGCGCTGAAGCTTTCTTT,CAYSRQGAGAEAFF
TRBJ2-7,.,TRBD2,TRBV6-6,TGTGCCAGCAGGGGGACTAGCGGTATAGAGGAGCAGTACTTC,CASRGTSGIEEQYF
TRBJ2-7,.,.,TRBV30,TGTGCCTGGAGCGAACAGGGCTACGAGCAGTACTTC,CAWSEQGYEQYF
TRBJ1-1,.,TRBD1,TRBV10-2,TGCGCCAGCAGTGAAAGATTTTGGGGACAGAACAGGAGGAACACTGAAGCTTTCTTT,CASSERFWGQNRRNTEAFF
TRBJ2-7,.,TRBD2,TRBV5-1,TGCGCCAGCAGCCCGGGGGGGGACTCCTACGAGCAGTACTTC,CASSPGGDSYEQYF
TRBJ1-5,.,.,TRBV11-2,TGTGCCAGCAGCGAGGGGGGACGGGGCAATCAGCCCCAGCATTTT,CASSEGGRGNQPQHF
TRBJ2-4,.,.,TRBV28,TGTGCCTCAAAAGGAGGGGTCGCGGAATTAGCCAAAAACATTCAGTACTTC,CASKGGVAELAKNIQYF
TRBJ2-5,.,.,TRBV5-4,TGTGCCAGCAGCTTGTCGGCAAGCGCGGAGACCCAGTACTTC,CASSLSASAETQYF
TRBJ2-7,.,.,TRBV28,TGTGCCAGCACCACTACAGGGAGCCCTTACGAGCAGTACTTC,CASTTTGSPYEQYF
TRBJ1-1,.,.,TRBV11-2,TGTGCCAGCAGCTTCACTGAAGCTTTCTTT,CASSFTEAFF
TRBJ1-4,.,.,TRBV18,TGTGCCAGCTCACCTGGTACCGGGACGGGTAATGAAAAACTGTTTTTT,CASSPGTGTGNEKLFF
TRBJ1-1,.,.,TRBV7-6,TGTGCCAGCAGTTCCGCCACACACACTGAAGCTTTCTTT,CASSSATHTEAFF
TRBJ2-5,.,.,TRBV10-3,TGTGCCATCAGTGAGCCAACCGCTGTAACCCAGTACTTC,CAISEPTAVTQYF
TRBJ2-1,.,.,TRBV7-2,TGTGCCAGCAGCTCAGAAGGGAACTCCTACAATGAGCAGTTCTTC,CASSSEGNSYNEQFF
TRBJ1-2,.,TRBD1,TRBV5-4,TGTGCCAGCAGCTTGACAGGGGGCGGCTATGGCTACACCTTC,CASSLTGGGYGYTF
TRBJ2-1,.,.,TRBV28,TGTGCCAGCAGTTTGGGGGGCAGTTACAATGAGCAGTTCTTC,CASSLGGSYNEQFF
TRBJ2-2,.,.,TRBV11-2,TGTGCCAGCAGCTTAGGGGGCAGGGGAAGAACCGGGGAGCTGTTTTTT,CASSLGGRGRTGELFF
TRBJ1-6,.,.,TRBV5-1,TGCGCCAGCAGCTCACGGGAAGGGGGGAATTCACCCCTCCACTTT,CASSSREGGNSPLHF
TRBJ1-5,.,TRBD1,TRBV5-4,TGTGCCAGCAGTAGGGGGGGACAGGGGGATCAGCCCCAGCATTTT,CASSRGGQGDQPQHF
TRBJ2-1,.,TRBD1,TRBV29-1,TGCAGCGTTGCCGAGACAGGGGCAACAGATGAGCAGTTCTTC,CSVAETGATDEQFF
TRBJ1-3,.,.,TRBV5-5,TGTGCCAGCAGCAAAAGGCTAGATGGCAGCTCTGGAAACACCATATATTTT,CASSKRLDGSSGNTIYF
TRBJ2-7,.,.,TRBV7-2,TGTGCCAGCAGCCCGATCCGGGACGCCGCCTACGAGCAGTACTTC,CASSPIRDAAYEQYF
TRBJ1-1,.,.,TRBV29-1,TGCAGCGTGGGGGGCAGTATGAACACTGAAGCTTTCTTT,CSVGGSMNTEAFF
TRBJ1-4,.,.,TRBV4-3,TGCGCCAGCAGTCCTACCCCCCGGCCGACTAATGAAAAACTGTTTTTT,CASSPTPRPTNEKLFF
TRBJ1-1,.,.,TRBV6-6,TGTGCCAGCAGAGATTCATTGGGACGGCCGAACACTGAAGCTTTCTTT,CASRDSLGRPNTEAFF
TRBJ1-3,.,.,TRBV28,TGTGCCAGCAGTTTCCCAGTCAGGGGTTCTGGAAACACCATATATTTT,CASSFPVRGSGNTIYF
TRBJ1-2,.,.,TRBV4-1,TGCGCCAGCAGCCAATTGCGTGGTGGTGGCTACACCTTC,CASSQLRGGGYTF
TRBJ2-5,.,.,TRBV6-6,TGTGCCAGCAGTTACTCGTCTCTGTCCCAAGAGACCCAGTACTTC,CASSYSSLSQETQYF
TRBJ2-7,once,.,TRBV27,TGTGCCAGCAGTTCTCGCCCCAGGGGCATTTACGAGCAGTACTTC,CASSSRPRGIYEQYF
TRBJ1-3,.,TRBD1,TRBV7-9,TGTGCCAGCAGCTTATCCGGGACAGCCCTCTCTGGAAACACCATATATTTT,CASSLSGTALSGNTIYF
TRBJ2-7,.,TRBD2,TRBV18,TGTGCCAGCTCACCACGAAGCGGGAGCTCCTACGAGCAGTACTTC,CASSPRSGSSYEQYF
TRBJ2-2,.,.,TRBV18,TGTGCCAGCTCACCACAAGGTTTCCGGGGGTTTCCCGGGGAGCTGTTTTTT,CASSPQGFRGFPGELFF
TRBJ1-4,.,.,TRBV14,TGTGCCAGCAGCCAAACTGTAGGGAGGTTGGGAGAAAAACTGTTTTTT,CASSQTVGRLGEKLFF
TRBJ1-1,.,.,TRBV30,TGTGCCTGGAGTGGAGGGTTGGGCACTGAAGCTTTCTTT,CAWSGGLGTEAFF
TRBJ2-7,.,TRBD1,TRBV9,TGTGCCAGCAGCGCCGGACAGGGGCTCTACGAGCAGTACTTC,CASSAGQGLYEQYF
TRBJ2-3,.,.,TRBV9,TGTGCCAGCAGCGCGTATGATACGCAGTATTTT,CASSAYDTQYF
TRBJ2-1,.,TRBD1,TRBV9,TGTGCCAGCAGCGTAAACAGGGGCTCCTACAATGAGCAGTTCTTC,CASSVNRGSYNEQFF
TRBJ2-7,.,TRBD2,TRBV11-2,TGTGCCAGCAGCTTAACCGGGACTAGCGGGACCTCCTACGAGCAGTACTTC,CASSLTGTSGTSYEQYF
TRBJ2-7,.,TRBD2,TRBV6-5,TGTGCCAGCACCAGGGCGGGGGAGTCCTACGAGCAGTACTTC,CASTRAGESYEQYF
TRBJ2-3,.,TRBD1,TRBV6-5,TGTGCCAGCAGTTCTCTACTTGGACAGGCAGATACGCAGTATTTT,CASSSLLGQADTQYF
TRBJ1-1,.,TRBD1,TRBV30,TGTGCCTGGACAGGGGACAGGAGGAACACTGAAGCTTTCTTT,CAWTGDRRNTEAFF